These T cell receptor beta chains were read from a single sample in a study of blood T cell repertoires in COVID-19. Generated by immunoSEQ multiplex PCR, the TCRdb table keeps only in-frame clones and is missing some. The repertoire holds 350,000 to 450,000 clones, with roughly 86% as singletons. Material: PBMCs or T cells enriched from blood (not recorded which). All receptors derive from a woman aged 30 to 39 who had recovered from COVID-19. Both conserved end residues are part of each CDR3. Clone size appears in some rows only: once, few, many, or a class for an expanded clone.

abundance | j_gene | v_gene | CDR3aa
. | TRBJ1-6 | TRBV7-6 | CASSSKTNSPLHF
. | TRBJ2-1 | TRBV29-1 | CSVSGRSDNEQFF
. | TRBJ1-1 | TRBV7-2 | CASSFPQGKMNTEAFF
. | TRBJ2-2 | TRBV5-1 | CASSLIRPGQEGTGELFF
. | TRBJ1-5 | TRBV30 | CAWSAGQPNQPQHF
. | TRBJ2-5 | TRBV9 | CASSPGQGPPGTQYF
. | TRBJ2-1 | TRBV30 | CAWNLGEFNEQFF
. | TRBJ2-1 | TRBV25-1 | CASSTVGSYNEQFF
. | TRBJ1-4 | TRBV19 | CASSPDRVNEKLFF
. | TRBJ1-3 | TRBV13 | CASSLAGAGNTIYF
. | TRBJ2-7 | TRBV11-2 | CASSLANWGLARYEQYF
. | TRBJ1-1 | TRBV24-1 | CATSVPSPPPGWTEAFF
. | TRBJ2-1 | TRBV7-2 | CASSTKQGVGSYNEQFF
. | TRBJ2-2 | TRBV9 | CASRAGVTGSLGAGELFF
. | TRBJ2-1 | TRBV7-2 | CASSSLAGPILNEQFF
. | TRBJ2-2 | TRBV12-3/TRBV12-4 | CASRRRDTGELFF
. | TRBJ2-2 | TRBV5-1 | CASSPRRGGFGELFF
. | TRBJ1-2 | TRBV7-2 | CASSLDRDRGYTF
. | TRBJ1-1 | TRBV5-1 | CASSLAQYTEAFF
. | TRBJ1-1 | TRBV19 | CASSNGPWGAFF
. | TRBJ2-5 | TRBV2 | CASIFRGAAQETQYF
once | TRBJ2-3 | TRBV2 | CASREGPQDTQYF
. | TRBJ2-1 | TRBV18 | CASSRTRDRVSNEQFF
. | TRBJ2-1 | TRBV7-2 | CASSNGGPRIF
. | TRBJ2-5 | TRBV19 | CASTAGQGAWDQETQYF
. | TRBJ2-1 | TRBV11-3 | CASSSGQGANEQFF
. | TRBJ2-1 | TRBV7-3 | CASSLKRGVHNEQFF
. | TRBJ1-2 | TRBV18 | CASSPRQTTYGYTF
. | TRBJ1-5 | TRBV15 | CATSRDSEVVQPQHF
. | TRBJ1-1 | TRBV7-8 | CASSPRQGSTEAFF
. | TRBJ1-2 | TRBV2 | CASSWAGGDYGYTF
. | TRBJ2-2 | TRBV7-8 | CASSTSGGTGELFF
once | TRBJ1-2 | TRBV24-1 | CATSDLQGASGYTF
. | TRBJ1-2 | TRBV29-1 | CSVVGDSREANYGYTF
. | TRBJ2-2 | TRBV19 | CASRKQGLGELFF
once | TRBJ1-3 | TRBV7-8 | CASSLKGQGSRDTIYF
once | TRBJ2-7 | TRBV19 | CASSSTGTVYEQYF
. | TRBJ1-2 | TRBV9 | CASSPSGGYGYTF
. | TRBJ2-4 | TRBV27 | CASSKTSGGARNIQYF
. | TRBJ2-7 | TRBV5-6 | CASSLAASGGTYEQYF
. | TRBJ2-1 | TRBV10-3 | CALGQGNSYNEQFF
. | TRBJ1-1 | TRBV29-1 | CSVEEVLGGEAFF
. | TRBJ1-2 | TRBV5-1 | CASSFSGQGLGGYTF